These 25 T cell receptor beta chains came from one sample sequenced in a study of T cell repertoires in ileal Crohn's disease. Clones were read by immunoSEQ multiplex PCR, and TCRdb kept only the in-frame ones, dropping some. The sample has some 60,000 clones; 85% to 90% are singletons. Time point defined: neoterminal ileum biopsy at postoperative endoscopy, about 6 months after surgery. Sequenced material: ileal tissue. These receptors were obtained from an adult with Crohn's disease.

This chain joins TRBV27 and TRBJ1-1; TRBD1 matches at 8 bases. Per the germline V gene, CDR1 is MNHEY and CDR2 is SMNVEV (reference sequence). V was pared by 6 bases and J by 7 bases, with 7 bases of the junction left unmatched. The CDR3 runs 13 residues. The CDR3 protein is CASRSTGANEAFF. The CDR3 DNA follows: TGTGCCAGCAGATCGACAGGGGCGAATGAAGCTTTCTTT.

The genes are TRBV27 and TRBJ1-1; D is undetermined. CDR3 length equals 15 residues. Germline CDR1 and CDR2: MNHEY and SMNVEV (reference sequence). The ends were cut back, 3 bases at V and 5 bases at J, with 16 bases in the middle. CDR3: CASSFSPGGYTEAFF. The CDR3 DNA is TGTGCCAGCAGTTTTTCACCCGGCGGATATACTGAAGCTTTCTTT.

The chain recombines TRBV6-6 with TRBJ1-3, with a tentative D call TRBD1 (6 bases). This CDR3 is 14 amino acids long. Trimming removed 8 bases from V and 4 bases from J, with 15 bases in between. Germline V gene data show CDR1 as MNHNY and CDR2 as SVGAGI (reference sequence). In DNA, the CDR3 is TGTGCCAGCTCGAGGGGGATTCAAGGAAACACCATATATTTT. This translates into CASSRGIQGNTIYF.

This rearrangement joins TRBV6-1 to TRBJ1-5; D not resolved. Germline CDR1 is MNHNS and CDR2 is SASEGT. V gave up 1 base and J gave up 4 bases, with 11 bases separating them. The CDR3 consists of 15 residues. This chain's CDR3 is CASSEVWAVNQPQHF. The CDR3 region has the DNA TGTGCCAGCAGTGAAGTTTGGGCAGTTAATCAGCCCCAGCATTTT.

This clone was counted a few times. The J gene is TRBJ1-1, the V gene TRBV28; 7 bases fit TRBD1. The CDR3 has 13 amino acids. The V segment lost 8 bases and the J segment 3 bases; nucleotides outside the gene matches: 6. The germline V gene encodes CDR1 MDHEN and CDR2 SYDVKM. CDR3 DNA sequence: TGTGCCAGCGTGACAGGGCGGGACACTGAAGCTTTCTTT. Amino acid sequence: CASVTGRDTEAFF.

The chain employs TRBV11-3 and TRBJ2-7; D not resolved. The CDR3 extends over 15 amino acids. Germline-derived CDR1 and CDR2 are SGHNT and YENEEA. V gave up 5 bases and J gave up 3 bases, with 17 bases separating them. The CDR3 sequence: CASSPGLVAGYEQYF. CDR3 bases: TGTGCCAGCAGCCCCGGCCTAGTAGCCGGCTACGAGCAGTACTTC.

The chain carries TRBV4-2 and TRBJ1-3; 7 positions match TRBD1. The CDR3 covers 14 residues. V was clipped by 4 bases and J by 4 bases; unmatched bases: 4. Germline assignment: CDR1 LGHNA and CDR2 YNFKEQ. Here the CDR3 DNA reads TGTGCCAGCAGCCCGGGGACAGTAGGAAACACCATATATTTT. Its protein is CASSPGTVGNTIYF.

The count of this clone is one. The chain employs TRBV6-1 and TRBJ2-7, with 7 bases aligning to TRBD1. This CDR3 spans 14 amino acids. The germline V gene encodes CDR1 MNHNS and CDR2 SASEGT. V was pared by 5 bases and J by 4 bases, with 8 bases of the junction left unmatched. CDR3 region: CASSPQTGLYEQYV. For the CDR3, the DNA is TGTGCCAGCAGTCCTCAGACAGGGCTTTACGAGCAGTACGTC.

The chain employs TRBV7-3 and TRBJ2-2, with 10 positions matching TRBD2. V shed 5 bases and J 0 bases; nucleotides not matched to a gene: 12. CDR3 length: 19 amino acids. Germline V gives CDR1 SGHTA, CDR2 FQGTGA. The CDR3 DNA reads TGTGCCAGCAGCCGAACTTCGGGACTAGCGAACGCGAACACCGGGGAGCTGTTTTTT. Translated, it gives CASSRTSGLANANTGELFF. Complete variable domain (other parts from reference TRBV7-3 and TRBJ2-2): GAGVSQTPSNKVTEKGKYVELRCDPISGHTALYWYRQSLGQGPEFLIYFQGTGAADDSGLPNDRFFAVRPEGSVSTLKIQRTERGDSAVYLCASSRTSGLANANTGELFFGEGSRLTVL.

The chain is built from TRBV11-3 and TRBJ2-7; D call uncertain. Trimming removed 1 base at V and 0 bases at J, with 19 bases between. Germline CDR1 is SGHNT and CDR2 is YENEEA. The CDR3 has 18 amino acids. CDR3 sequence (DNA): TGTGCCAGCAGCTTAGGGTTCGCGGTCCGACCAAGCTCCTACGAGCAGTACTTC. Residues: CASSLGFAVRPSSYEQYF.

CDR3 coding DNA: TGTGCCAGCTCACCAGGGACTACGTCCTACAATGAGCAGTTCTTC. Protein product: CASSPGTTSYNEQFF. V gene TRBV18 combines with J gene TRBJ2-1; 7 bases align to TRBD2. The germline V gene encodes CDR1 KGHSH and CDR2 LQKENI. V trimming: 2 bases; J trimming: 1 base; junction bases outside the gene matches: 2. The CDR3 has 15 residues.

V is TRBV13 and J is TRBJ2-5; 8 nucleotides agree with TRBD2. Germline CDR1 PRHDT, CDR2 FYEKMQ (reference sequence). The CDR3 spans 13 residues. V lost 5 bases to trimming and J lost 6 bases; unmatched junction nucleotides: 5. The CDR3 protein is CASSAGGKQTQYF. The CDR3 nucleotides are TGTGCCAGCAGCGCGGGGGGCAAACAGACCCAGTACTTC.

The genes are TRBV4-2 and TRBJ2-1; TRBD2 agrees at 9 bases. Germline CDR1 is LGHNA and CDR2 is YNFKEQ. V lost 4 bases, J lost 3 bases, and 7 bases stayed unmatched. The length of the CDR3 is 16 residues. In DNA, the CDR3 is TGTGCCAGCAGCCCCTTCGCGGGAGGGCTCTACAATGAGCAGTTCTTC. Its translation: CASSPFAGGLYNEQFF.

The sample holds one count of this clone. The rearrangement uses TRBV19 and TRBJ1-5; 7 bases line up with TRBD1. V shed 7 bases, J shed 3 bases, and the junction held 9 bases outside the gene matches. There are 15 residues in the CDR3. CDR1 is LNHDA and CDR2 is SQIVND in the germline V gene (reference sequence). CDR3 sequence (DNA): TGTGCCAGTACCCGGACAGGAGTGAACAATCAGCCCCAGCATTTT. The encoded protein is CASTRTGVNNQPQHF. Full variable domain (missing parts from reference TRBV19 and TRBJ1-5): DGGITQSPKYLFRKEGQNVTLSCEQNLNHDAMYWYRQDPGQGLRLIYYSQIVNDFQKGDIAEGYSVSREKKESFPLTVTSAQKNPTAFYLCASTRTGVNNQPQHFGDGTRLSIL.

The chain carries TRBV11-2 and TRBJ1-2, with D possibly TRBD1 on 5 matching bases. CDR1 SGHAT and CDR2 FQNNGV come from the germline V gene. V was pared by 5 bases and J by 1 base, with 14 bases between. CDR3 length: 15 amino acids. The CDR3 loop reads CASSGTLGLNYGYTF. The CDR3 DNA reads TGTGCCAGCAGCGGAACTTTGGGGCTTAACTATGGCTACACCTTC.

The chain couples TRBV5-1 to TRBJ2-3; 9 nucleotides align to TRBD2. CDR1 is SGHRS and CDR2 is YFSETQ in the germline V gene. After removal of 3 bases from V and 4 bases from J, the junction contained 6 bases not matched to a gene. The CDR3 has 15 residues. The CDR3, as DNA: TGCGCCAGCAGCTATTCTAGCGGGGTTTCAGATACGCAGTATTTT. Translation: CASSYSSGVSDTQYF.

This rearrangement joins TRBV5-6 to TRBJ2-3, with 7 bases matching TRBD2. Germline V lookup: CDR1 SGHDT, CDR2 YYEEEE. CDR3 length equals 16 residues. Trimming cost V 1 base and J 1 base; bases outside gene matches: 6. CDR3 coding DNA: TGTGCCAGCAGCTTGAGAAGGCTAGCGGGCACAGATACGCAGTATTTT. Amino acids: CASSLRRLAGTDTQYF.

The chain is built from TRBV28 and TRBJ1-1; D ambiguous. Between the trimmed V and J ends, which lost 5 bases and 0 bases, there was a span of 7 bases. CDR3 length: 13 residues. Germline loops: CDR1 MDHEN, CDR2 SYDVKM. This CDR3 is CASSHQMNTEAFF. In DNA, the CDR3 is TGTGCCAGCAGTCACCAGATGAACACTGAAGCTTTCTTT.

This clone was counted a single time. J is TRBJ1-2 and V is TRBV29-1; 10 positions match TRBD1. The length of the CDR3 is 14 residues. With V trimmed by 5 bases and J by 9 bases, 12 bases remained unmatched. Germline V gene data show CDR1 as SQVTM and CDR2 as ANQGSEA. CDR3 protein: CSVPGTGEVSSYTF. The DNA for the CDR3 is TGCAGCGTTCCCGGGACAGGGGAAGTTAGTAGCTACACCTTC. Full variable domain (rest looked up from reference TRBV29-1 and TRBJ1-2): SAVISQKPSRDICQRGTSLTIQCQVDSQVTMMFWYRQQPGQSLTLIATANQGSEATYESGFVIDKFPISRPNLTFSTLTVSNMSPEDSSIYLCSVPGTGEVSSYTFGSGTRLTVV.

This clone was picked up one time. The V and J genes are TRBV25-1 and TRBJ1-5, with D perhaps matching TRBD1 (5 bases). Trimming left V 4 bases short and J 4 bases short, with 11 bases between. Germline CDR1 MGHDK, CDR2 SYGVNS. The CDR3 totals 14 residues. CDR3 residues: CASSGLGGNQPQHF. The CDR3 DNA is TGTGCCAGCAGTGGTCTCGGGGGGAATCAGCCCCAGCATTTT. Using reference TRBV25-1 and TRBJ1-5 for the parts outside the CDR3, the full variable domain is EADIYQTPRYLVIGTGKKITLECSQTMGHDKMYWYQQDPGMELHLIHYSYGVNSTEKGDLSSESTVSRIRTEHFPLTLESARPSHTSQYLCASSGLGGNQPQHFGDGTRLSIL.

The chain carries TRBV7-6 and TRBJ2-7; the D gene is possibly TRBD2 (6 bases). The CDR3 has 14 amino acids. V was trimmed by 1 base and J by 1 base, leaving 8 bases between them. Per the germline V gene, CDR1 is SGHVS and CDR2 is FNYEAQ. In nucleotides, the CDR3 is TGTGCCAGCAGCTTAGGTAGCGGTTCCTACGAGCAGTACTTC. Translated, it gives CASSLGSGSYEQYF.

The V and J genes are TRBV7-6 and TRBJ2-1; D call uncertain. The CDR3 contains 13 residues. The V gene lost 1 base and the J gene lost 6 bases, with 7 bases spanning the gap. Germline CDR1 and CDR2: SGHVS and FNYEAQ. The CDR3 DNA is TGTGCCAGCAGCTTAGTACAGACCAATGAGCAGTTCTTC. Its translation: CASSLVQTNEQFF.

A single count supports this clone. The chain couples TRBV30 to TRBJ2-1, with D possibly TRBD2 on 6 matching bases. V lost 4 bases to trimming and J lost 12 bases, with 19 bases between them. The CDR3 is 13 residues long. Germline assignment: CDR1 GTSNPN and CDR2 SVGIG (reference sequence). CDR3 residues: CAWKPPDYAMQFF. The CDR3 region has the DNA TGTGCCTGGAAACCCCCGGACTACGCAATGCAGTTCTTC.

The chain joins TRBV14 to TRBJ1-5; D is undetermined. From germline, CDR1 is SGHDN and CDR2 FVKESK. The CDR3 sequence is 12 residues long. Trimming cost V 1 base and J 8 bases, with 6 bases left between them. This chain's CDR3 is CASSQGGEPQHF. Here the CDR3 DNA reads TGTGCCAGCAGCCAAGGCGGAGAGCCCCAGCATTTT.

V is TRBV14 and J is TRBJ2-7, with D uncertain. Germline CDR1 is SGHDN and CDR2 is FVKESK. Trimming stripped 4 bases from V and 3 bases from J, with 10 bases between. This CDR3 has 13 amino acids. This CDR3 is CASSPYSGYEQYF. The CDR3 DNA follows: TGTGCCAGCAGCCCCTATTCCGGCTACGAGCAGTACTTC. Supplemented by reference TRBV14 and TRBJ2-7, the full variable domain reads EAGVTQFPSHSVIEKGQTVTLRCDPISGHDNLYWYRRVMGKEIKFLLHFVKESKQDESGMPNNRFLAERTGGTYSTLKVQPAELEDSGVYFCASSPYSGYEQYFGPGTRLTVT.